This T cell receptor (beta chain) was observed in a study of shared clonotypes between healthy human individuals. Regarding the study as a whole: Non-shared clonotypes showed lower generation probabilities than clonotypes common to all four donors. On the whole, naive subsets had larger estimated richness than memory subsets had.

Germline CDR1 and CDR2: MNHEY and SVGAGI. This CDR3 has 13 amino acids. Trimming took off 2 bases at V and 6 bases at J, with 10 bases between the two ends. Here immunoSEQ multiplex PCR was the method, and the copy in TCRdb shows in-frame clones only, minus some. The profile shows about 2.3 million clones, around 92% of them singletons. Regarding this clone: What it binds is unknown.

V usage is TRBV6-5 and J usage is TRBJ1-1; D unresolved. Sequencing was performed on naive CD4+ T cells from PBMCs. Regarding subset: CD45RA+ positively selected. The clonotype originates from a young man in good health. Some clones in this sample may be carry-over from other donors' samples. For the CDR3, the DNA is TGTGCCAGCAGTTACGATAAGGGAGCTGAAGCTTTCTTT. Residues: CASSYDKGAEAFF.